Detailed here is one T cell receptor (beta chain). This sample includes further DNA sequences coding for the same CDR3. The CDR3 has 15 amino acids. Germline V CDR1 and CDR2: SGDLS, YYNGEE. Trimming stripped 4 bases from V and 2 bases from J, with 12 bases between. The data derive from a study of T cell responses to AZD1222 COVID-19 vaccine. Sequenced by immunoSEQ multiplex PCR; TCRdb stores in-frame clones only, minus some. This sample has some 110,000 clones, with around 87% found just once. This TCR was sampled from an adult in good health. The chain uses TRBV9 and TRBJ2-2; D may match TRBD1 or TRBD2 (5 bases each). The starting material was peripheral blood, obtained on day 0 of AZD1222 vaccination. CDR3 DNA: TGTGCCAGCAGCCCCGGGACCGTAAACACCGGGGAGCTGTTTTTT. As protein: CASSPGTVNTGELFF.